The 8 T cell receptor beta chains below were found in one sample sequenced in a study of blood T cell repertoires in COVID-19. Profiling relied on immunoSEQ multiplex PCR, and the TCRdb table lists in-frame clones only, not all of them. The data contain about 490,000 clones, 75% to 90% of them singletons. Material for sequencing was peripheral blood. These receptors came from a human donor in a cohort sampled during active COVID-19.

V usage is TRBV28 and J usage is TRBJ2-5, with 9 bases that match TRBD2. The V gene's germline CDR1 is MDHEN and CDR2 SYDVKM. This CDR3 region has 18 residues. V was clipped by 9 bases and J by 5 bases; unmatched bases: 22. This CDR3 reads CARTLLVAGGPGLETQYF. The CDR3 DNA reads as TGTGCCAGAACCCTTTTGGTGGCGGGAGGGCCAGGTTTGGAGACCCAGTACTTC.

The chain employs TRBV19 and TRBJ1-5; 7 nucleotides agree with TRBD1. In germline, CDR1 is LNHDA, CDR2 SQIVND (reference sequence). The length of the CDR3 is 15 residues. V was clipped by 5 bases and J by 5 bases; unmatched bases: 9. CDR3 sequence (DNA): TGTGCCAGTAGTGATAAGACAGGGTTTGATCAGCCCCAGCATTTT. Its translation: CASSDKTGFDQPQHF.

The chain recombines TRBV6-5 with TRBJ1-1, with TRBD1 as a possible D gene (5 bases). Germline V gene data show CDR1 as MNHEY and CDR2 as SVGAGI. V was clipped by 4 bases and J by 2 bases, with 11 bases between them. The CDR3 length is 14 residues. CDR3 sequence reads: CASSSPQGNTEAFF. CDR3 bases: TGTGCCAGCAGTTCACCTCAGGGAAACACTGAAGCTTTCTTT.

This sequence joins TRBV18 and TRBJ1-2, with 8 bases fitting TRBD1. Germline CDR1 reads KGHSH; CDR2 reads LQKENI. The CDR3 has 14 residues. The V gene end was trimmed by 3 bases and the J gene end by 8 bases; junction bases not matched to a gene: 8. As DNA, the CDR3 is TGTGCCAGCTCACCGGAGACAGGGGTAGAGGGCTACACCTTC. It is translated as CASSPETGVEGYTF.

The chain recombines TRBV7-3 with TRBJ2-5; tentative D call: TRBD2 (6 bases). Germline lookup yields CDR1 SGHTA and CDR2 FQGTGA. This CDR3 contains 15 residues. Between the trimmed V and J ends, which lost 6 bases and 5 bases, there was a span of 19 bases. CDR3 nucleotides: TGTGCCAGCAGTCATGTAGCGGAGAGGGGTGAGACCCAGTACTTC. Residues: CASSHVAERGETQYF.

The J gene is TRBJ1-3, the V gene TRBV10-2; D not certain. The CDR3 is 13 amino acids. Germline V gives CDR1 WSHSY, CDR2 SAAADI. V lost 5 bases and J lost 1, with 6 bases in between. Written as DNA, the CDR3 is TGCGCCAGCAGTCAGCGATCTGGAAACACCATATATTTT. It is translated as CASSQRSGNTIYF.

This chain links TRBV19 with TRBJ1-1, with 8 bases matching TRBD1. With V trimmed by 6 bases and J by 0 bases, 3 bases remained unmatched. The germline gives CDR1 LNHDA, CDR2 SQIVND (reference sequence). The CDR3 loop spans 14 amino acids. This CDR3 reads CASRQGALNTEAFF. As DNA, the CDR3 is TGTGCCAGTAGGCAGGGGGCCCTGAACACTGAAGCTTTCTTT. The variable domain in full, completed from reference TRBV19 and TRBJ1-1, reads DGGITQSPKYLFRKEGQNVTLSCEQNLNHDAMYWYRQDPGQGLRLIYYSQIVNDFQKGDIAEGYSVSREKKESFPLTVTSAQKNPTAFYLCASRQGALNTEAFFGQGTRLTVV.

This clone was detected once. The rearrangement links TRBV6-1 to TRBJ2-6; TRBD1 aligns across 10 bases. J was trimmed by 0 bases and V by 2 bases; bases with no gene match: 4. CDR3 length: 18 amino acids. Germline assignment: CDR1 MNHNS and CDR2 SASEGT. Here the CDR3 reads CASSEPGQGDSGANVLTF. As DNA, the CDR3 is TGTGCCAGCAGTGAACCCGGACAGGGGGACTCTGGGGCCAACGTCCTGACTTTC.